The T cell receptor (beta chain) under discussion was sequenced for a study of spatial heterogeneity in lung cancer. Looked up from germline, CDR1 is SGHRS and CDR2 is YFSETQ. The junction had 6 bases not matched to a gene; V was cut back by 3 bases and J by 5 bases. The CDR3 sequence is 15 residues long. This clonotype was counted ten times or more. Time point: blood at routine non-recurrence follow-up after resection. From tumor, nontumor lung or frozen PBMC, whole RNA was taken unsorted for sequencing. TCRdb reanalysed the 5' RACE reads using MiXCR and keeps one entry per CDR3 protein. The data contain approximately 41,000 distinct CDR3 sequences, over 9.5% of them singletons.

This TCR derives from a female donor with early-stage non-small cell lung cancer. The sample here was PBMCs, taken at follow-up. V is TRBV5-1 and J is TRBJ2-2, with TRBD1 identical over 8 bases. The CDR3 loop is CASSSGQGKTGELFF. The CDR3 bases are TGCGCCAGCAGCTCCGGACAGGGTAAAACCGGGGAGCTGTTTTTT.